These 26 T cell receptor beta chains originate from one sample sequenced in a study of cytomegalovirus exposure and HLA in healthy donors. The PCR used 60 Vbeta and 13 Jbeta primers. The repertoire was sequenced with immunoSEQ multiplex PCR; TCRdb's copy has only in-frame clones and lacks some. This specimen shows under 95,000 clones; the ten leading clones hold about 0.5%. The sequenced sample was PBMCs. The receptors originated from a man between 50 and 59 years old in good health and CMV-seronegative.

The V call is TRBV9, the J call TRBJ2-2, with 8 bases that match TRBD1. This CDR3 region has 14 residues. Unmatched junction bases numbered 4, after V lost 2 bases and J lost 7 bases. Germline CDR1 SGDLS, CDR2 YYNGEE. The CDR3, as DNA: TGTGCCAGCAGCGTTGACAGGGGAGGCGGGGAGCTGTTTTTT. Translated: CASSVDRGGGELFF.

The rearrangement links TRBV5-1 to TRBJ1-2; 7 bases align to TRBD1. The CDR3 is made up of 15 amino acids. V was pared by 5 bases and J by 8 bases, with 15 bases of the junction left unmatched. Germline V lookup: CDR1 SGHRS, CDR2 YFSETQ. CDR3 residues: CASRRAQAPQGGYTF. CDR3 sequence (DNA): TGCGCCAGCAGGAGGGCGCAGGCGCCACAGGGGGGCTACACCTTC.

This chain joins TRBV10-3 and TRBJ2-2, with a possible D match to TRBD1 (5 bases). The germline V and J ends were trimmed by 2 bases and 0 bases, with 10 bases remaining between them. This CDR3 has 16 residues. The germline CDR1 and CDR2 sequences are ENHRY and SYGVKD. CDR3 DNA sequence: TGTGCCATCAGTGAGATTTTACAGGCGAACACCGGGGAGCTGTTTTTT. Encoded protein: CAISEILQANTGELFF.

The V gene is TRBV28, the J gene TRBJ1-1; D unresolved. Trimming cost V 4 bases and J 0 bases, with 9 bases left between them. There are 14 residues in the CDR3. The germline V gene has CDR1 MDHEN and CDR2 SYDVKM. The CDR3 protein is CASSYVVMNTEAFF. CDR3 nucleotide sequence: TGTGCCAGCAGTTACGTAGTAATGAACACTGAAGCTTTCTTT.

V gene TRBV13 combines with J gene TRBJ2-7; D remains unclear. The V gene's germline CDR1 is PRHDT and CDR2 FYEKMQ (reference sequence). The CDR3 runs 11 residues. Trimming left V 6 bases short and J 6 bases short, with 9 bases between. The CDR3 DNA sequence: TGTGCCAGCAGTTTCAGCGCCGAGCAGTACTTC. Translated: CASSFSAEQYF.

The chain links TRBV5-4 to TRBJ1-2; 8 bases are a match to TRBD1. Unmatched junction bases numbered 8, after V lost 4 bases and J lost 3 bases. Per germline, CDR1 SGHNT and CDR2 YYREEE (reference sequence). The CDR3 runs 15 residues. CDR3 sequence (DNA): TGTGCCAGCAGCGTACAGGGGGTCCCCTACTATGGCTACACCTTC. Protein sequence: CASSVQGVPYYGYTF.

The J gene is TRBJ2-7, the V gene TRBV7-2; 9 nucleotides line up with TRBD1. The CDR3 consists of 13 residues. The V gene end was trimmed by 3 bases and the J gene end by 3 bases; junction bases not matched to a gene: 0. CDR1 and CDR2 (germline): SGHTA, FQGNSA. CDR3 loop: CASSLTGGYEQYF. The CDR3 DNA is TGTGCCAGCAGCTTGACAGGGGGCTACGAGCAGTACTTC.

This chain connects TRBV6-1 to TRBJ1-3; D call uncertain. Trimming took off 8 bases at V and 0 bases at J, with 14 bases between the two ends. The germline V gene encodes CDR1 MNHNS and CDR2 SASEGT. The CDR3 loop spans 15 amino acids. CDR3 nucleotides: TGTGCCAGCCTGCCGGGTTCGAGCTCTGGAAACACCATATATTTT. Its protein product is CASLPGSSSGNTIYF.

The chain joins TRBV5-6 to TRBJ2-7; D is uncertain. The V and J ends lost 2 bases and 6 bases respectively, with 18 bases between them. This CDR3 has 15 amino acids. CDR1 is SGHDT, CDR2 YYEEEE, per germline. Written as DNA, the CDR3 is TGTGCCAGCAGCTTTGGGCAGGCCCTTTTTGTCGAGCAGTACTTC. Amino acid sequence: CASSFGQALFVEQYF. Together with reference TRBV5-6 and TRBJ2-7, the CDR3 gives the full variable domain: DAGVTQSPTHLIKTRGQQVTLRCSPKSGHDTVSWYQQALGQGPQFIFQYYEEEERQRGNFPDRFSGHQFPNYSSELNVNALLLGDSALYLCASSFGQALFVEQYFGPGTRLTVT.

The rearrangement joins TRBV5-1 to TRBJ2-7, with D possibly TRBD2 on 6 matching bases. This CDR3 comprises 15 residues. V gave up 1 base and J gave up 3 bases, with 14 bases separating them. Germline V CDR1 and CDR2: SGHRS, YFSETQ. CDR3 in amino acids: CASSLFGGGNYEQYF. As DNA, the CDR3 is TGCGCCAGCAGCTTGTTCGGCGGCGGGAACTACGAGCAGTACTTC. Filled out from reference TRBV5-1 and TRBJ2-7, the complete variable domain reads KAGVTQTPRYLIKTRGQQVTLSCSPISGHRSVSWYQQTPGQGLQFLFEYFSETQRNKGNFPGRFSGRQFSNSRSEMNVSTLELGDSALYLCASSLFGGGNYEQYFGPGTRLTVT.

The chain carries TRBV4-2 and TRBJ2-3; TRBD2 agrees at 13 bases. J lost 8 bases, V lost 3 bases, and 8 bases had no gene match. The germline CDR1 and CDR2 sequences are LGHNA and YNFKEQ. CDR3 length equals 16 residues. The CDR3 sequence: CASSQALAGGRVTQYF. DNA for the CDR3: TGTGCCAGCAGCCAGGCACTAGCGGGGGGGCGAGTTACGCAGTATTTT.

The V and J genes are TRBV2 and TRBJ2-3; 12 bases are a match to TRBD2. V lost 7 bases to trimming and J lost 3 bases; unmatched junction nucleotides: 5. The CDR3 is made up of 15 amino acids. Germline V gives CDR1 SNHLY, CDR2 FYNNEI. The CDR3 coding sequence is TGTGCCAGCACCGAGACTAGCGGGAGAACAGATACGCAGTATTTT. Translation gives CASTETSGRTDTQYF.

The CDR3 loop reads CSVEAQGANTIYF. The DNA of the CDR3 is TGCAGCGTTGAAGCTCAGGGGGCAAACACCATATATTTT. J is TRBJ1-3 and V is TRBV29-1; 8 nucleotides match TRBD1. This CDR3 spans 13 amino acids. Germline V gene data show CDR1 as SQVTM and CDR2 as ANQGSEA. The V gene end was trimmed by 1 base and the J gene end by 6 bases; junction bases not matched to a gene: 2.

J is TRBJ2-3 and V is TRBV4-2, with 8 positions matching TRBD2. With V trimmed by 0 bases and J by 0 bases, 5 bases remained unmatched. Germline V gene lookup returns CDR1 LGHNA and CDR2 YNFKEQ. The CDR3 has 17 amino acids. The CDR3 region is CASSQDAQRGSTDTQYF. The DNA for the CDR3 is TGTGCCAGCAGCCAAGACGCACAGCGGGGGAGCACAGATACGCAGTATTTT.

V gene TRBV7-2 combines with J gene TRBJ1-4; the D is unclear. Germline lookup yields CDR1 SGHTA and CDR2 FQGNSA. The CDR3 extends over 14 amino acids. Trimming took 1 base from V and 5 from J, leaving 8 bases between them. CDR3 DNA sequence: TGTGCCAGCAGCTTAGGACATCTCAATGAAAAACTGTTTTTT. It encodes CASSLGHLNEKLFF.

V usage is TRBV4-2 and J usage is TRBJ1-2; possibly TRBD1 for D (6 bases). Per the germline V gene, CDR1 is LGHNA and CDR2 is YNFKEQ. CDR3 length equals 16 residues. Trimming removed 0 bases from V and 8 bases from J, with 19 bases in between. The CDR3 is CASSQDTGTPFGGYTF. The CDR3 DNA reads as TGTGCCAGCAGCCAAGATACAGGGACCCCCTTCGGCGGCTACACCTTC.

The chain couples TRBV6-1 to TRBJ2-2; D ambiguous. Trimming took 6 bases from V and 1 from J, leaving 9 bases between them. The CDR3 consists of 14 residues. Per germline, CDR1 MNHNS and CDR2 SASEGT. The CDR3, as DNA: TGTGCCAGCAGAGCCCTTTGGAACACCGGGGAGCTGTTTTTT. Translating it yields CASRALWNTGELFF.

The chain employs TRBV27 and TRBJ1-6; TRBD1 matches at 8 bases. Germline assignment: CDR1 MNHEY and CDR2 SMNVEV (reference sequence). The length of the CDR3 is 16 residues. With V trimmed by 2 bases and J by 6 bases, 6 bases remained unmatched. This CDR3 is CASSLRDRRLNSPLHF. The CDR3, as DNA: TGTGCCAGCAGTTTAAGGGACAGGAGACTTAATTCACCCCTCCACTTT.

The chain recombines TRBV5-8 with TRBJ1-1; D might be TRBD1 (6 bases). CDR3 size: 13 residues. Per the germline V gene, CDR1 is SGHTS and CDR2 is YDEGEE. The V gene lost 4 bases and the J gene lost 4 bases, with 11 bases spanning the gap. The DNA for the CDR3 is TGTGCCAGCAGCGTAAACAGGGCCACTGAAGCTTTCTTT. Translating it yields CASSVNRATEAFF.

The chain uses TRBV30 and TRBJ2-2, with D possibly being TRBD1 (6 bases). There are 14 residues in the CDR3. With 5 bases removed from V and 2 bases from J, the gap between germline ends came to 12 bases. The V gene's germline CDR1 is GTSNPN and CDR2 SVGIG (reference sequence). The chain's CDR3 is CAWSVGGNTGELFF. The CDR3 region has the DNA TGTGCCTGGTCCGTAGGGGGAAACACCGGGGAGCTGTTTTTT.

Here the CDR3 DNA reads TGTGCCAGCAGCTCAGCCCCCGGGGACAGATCTTACTATGGCTACACCTTC. Translating it yields CASSSAPGDRSYYGYTF. The chain is built from TRBV7-9 and TRBJ1-2; 7 bases are shared with TRBD1. This CDR3 comprises 17 residues. Germline CDR1 reads SEHNR; CDR2 reads FQNEAQ (reference sequence). Trimming took 4 bases from V and 3 from J; bases not matched to a gene: 14.

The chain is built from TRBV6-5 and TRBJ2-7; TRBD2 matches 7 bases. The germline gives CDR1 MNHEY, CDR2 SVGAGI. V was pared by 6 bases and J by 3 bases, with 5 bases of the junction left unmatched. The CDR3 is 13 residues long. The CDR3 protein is CASRNGGGYEQYF. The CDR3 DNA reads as TGTGCCAGCAGGAATGGGGGGGGCTACGAGCAGTACTTC.

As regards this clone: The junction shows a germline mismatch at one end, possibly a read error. The DNA of the CDR3 is TGTGCCAGCAGTTACTTAGGGACAGCCCAAGGGACCCAGTACTTC. Its translation: CASSYLGTAQGTQYF. The genes are TRBV6-5 and TRBJ2-5; 7 bases match TRBD1. There are 15 residues in the CDR3. From germline, CDR1 is MNHEY and CDR2 SVGAGI.

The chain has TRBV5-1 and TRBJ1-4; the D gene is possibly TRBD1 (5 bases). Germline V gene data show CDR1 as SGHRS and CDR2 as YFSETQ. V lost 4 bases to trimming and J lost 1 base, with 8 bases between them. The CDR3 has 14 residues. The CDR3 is CASSARETNEKLFF. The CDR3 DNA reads TGCGCCAGCAGCGCCAGGGAAACTAATGAAAAACTGTTTTTT.

CDR3 protein: CASPPTIRDGGTEAFF. The CDR3 DNA is TGTGCCAGCCCGCCCACTATAAGGGACGGGGGCACTGAAGCTTTCTTT. The gene calls are TRBV28 and TRBJ1-1; D is perhaps TRBD1 (5 bases). V was pared by 8 bases and J by 4 bases, with 23 bases between. The CDR3 runs 16 residues. Germline lookup yields CDR1 MDHEN and CDR2 SYDVKM.

CDR3 coding DNA: TGTGCCAGCAGTTTGGGCCAGAACTACGAGCAGTACTTC. Amino acids: CASSLGQNYEQYF. This chain links TRBV27 with TRBJ2-7; D is undetermined. This CDR3 contains 13 residues. Germline V lookup: CDR1 MNHEY, CDR2 SMNVEV (reference sequence). The V end was cut by 3 bases, the J end by 3 bases, with 9 bases between.